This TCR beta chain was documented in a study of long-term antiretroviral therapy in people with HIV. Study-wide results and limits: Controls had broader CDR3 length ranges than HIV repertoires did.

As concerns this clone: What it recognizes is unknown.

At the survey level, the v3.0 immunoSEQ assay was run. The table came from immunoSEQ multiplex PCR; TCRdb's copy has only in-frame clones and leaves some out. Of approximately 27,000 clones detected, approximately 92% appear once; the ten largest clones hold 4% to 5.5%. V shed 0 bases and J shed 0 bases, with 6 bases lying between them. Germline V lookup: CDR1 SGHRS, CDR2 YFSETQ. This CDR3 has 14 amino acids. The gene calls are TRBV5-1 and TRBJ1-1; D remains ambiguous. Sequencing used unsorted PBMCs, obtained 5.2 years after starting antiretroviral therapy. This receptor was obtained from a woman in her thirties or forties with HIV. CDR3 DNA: TGCGCCAGCAGCTTGGGCCGCGTGAACACTGAAGCTTTCTTT. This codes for CASSLGRVNTEAFF.